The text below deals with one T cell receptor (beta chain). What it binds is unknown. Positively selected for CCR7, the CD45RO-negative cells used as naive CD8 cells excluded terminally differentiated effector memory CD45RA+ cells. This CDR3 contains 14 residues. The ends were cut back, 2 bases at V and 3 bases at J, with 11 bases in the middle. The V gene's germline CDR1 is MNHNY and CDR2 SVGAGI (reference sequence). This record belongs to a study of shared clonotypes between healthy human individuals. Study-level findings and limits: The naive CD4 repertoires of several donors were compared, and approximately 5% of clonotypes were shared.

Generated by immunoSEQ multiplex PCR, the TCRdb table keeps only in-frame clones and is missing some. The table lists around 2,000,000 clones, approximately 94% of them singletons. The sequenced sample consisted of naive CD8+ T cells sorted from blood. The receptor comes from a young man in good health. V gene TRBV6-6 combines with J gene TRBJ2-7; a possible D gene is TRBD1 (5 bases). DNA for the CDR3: TGTGCCAGCAGTTACCCCCCCGACAGCTACGAGCAGTACTTC. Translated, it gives CASSYPPDSYEQYF.